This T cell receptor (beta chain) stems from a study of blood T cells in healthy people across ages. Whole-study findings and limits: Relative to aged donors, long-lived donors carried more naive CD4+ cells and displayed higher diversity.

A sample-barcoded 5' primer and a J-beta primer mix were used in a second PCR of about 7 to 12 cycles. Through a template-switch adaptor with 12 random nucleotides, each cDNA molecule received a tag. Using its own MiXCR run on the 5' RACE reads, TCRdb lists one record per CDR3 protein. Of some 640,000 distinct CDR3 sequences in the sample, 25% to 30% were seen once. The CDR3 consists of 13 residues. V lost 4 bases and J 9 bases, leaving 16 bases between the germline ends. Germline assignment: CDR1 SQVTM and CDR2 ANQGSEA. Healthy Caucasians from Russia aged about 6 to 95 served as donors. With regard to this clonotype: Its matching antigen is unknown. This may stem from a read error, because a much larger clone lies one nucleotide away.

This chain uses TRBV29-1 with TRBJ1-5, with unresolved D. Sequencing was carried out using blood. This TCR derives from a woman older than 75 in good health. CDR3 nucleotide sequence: TGCAGCGTTGGGGATGTCGTAGGGCGGCCCCAGCATTTT. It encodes CSVGDVVGRPQHF.